The 9 T cell receptor beta chains presented below share a single source sample, sequenced in a study of OX40 agonist ivuxolimab in advanced cancers. Library method: the immunoSEQ multiplex PCR assay. The source is immuneACCESS, and TCRdb retained only in-frame sequences with V and J called. Part of the clones is not carried over; for the studies checked, unresolved V genes explain less than half of this, and the remainder is unexplained. The sample table records 60,000 to 85,000 clones; about 90% of these occur just once. Of the sample, approximately 2.3% is held by the ten largest clones. Material: CD4+ or CD8+ T cells sorted from blood, obtained in a trial of the OX40 agonist ivuxolimab. All receptors derive from an adult with an advanced solid tumor such as melanoma, head and neck, liver or kidney cancer.

The chain has TRBV11-2 and TRBJ2-6; 10 bases fit TRBD1. This CDR3 spans 18 amino acids. V lost 5 bases, J lost 0 bases, and 7 bases stayed unmatched. CDR1 and CDR2 from the germline V gene are SGHAT and FQNNGV. The DNA for the CDR3 is TGTGCCAGCAGCGGTTCGGGGGACAGGGGCTCTGGGGCCAACGTCCTGACTTTC. Encoded protein: CASSGSGDRGSGANVLTF.

The genes are TRBV7-9 and TRBJ2-5, with D possibly TRBD2 on 6 matching bases. The CDR3 runs 13 residues. V was trimmed by 3 bases and J by 5 bases, leaving 10 bases between them. The V gene's germline CDR1 is SEHNR and CDR2 FQNEAQ (reference sequence). CDR3 in DNA: TGTGCCAGCAGCTTCGCGGGAACCGAGACCCAGTACTTC. It is translated as CASSFAGTETQYF. The variable domain in full, with the rest retrieved from reference TRBV7-9 and TRBJ2-5, is DTGVSQNPRHKITKRGQNVTFRCDPISEHNRLYWYRQTLGQGPEFLTYFQNEAQLEKSRLLSDRFSAERPKGSFSTLEIQRTEQGDSAMYLCASSFAGTETQYFGPGTRLLVL.

The chain combines TRBV5-1 with TRBJ2-3, with D possibly matching TRBD2 (5 bases). With 0 bases removed from V and 1 base from J, the gap between germline ends came to 9 bases. The CDR3 covers 15 residues. Looked up from germline, CDR1 is SGHRS and CDR2 is YFSETQ. Here the CDR3 reads CASSLGGPGTDTQYF. The CDR3, as DNA: TGCGCCAGCAGCTTGGGAGGGCCCGGCACAGATACGCAGTATTTT.

The J gene is TRBJ2-1, the V gene TRBV15, with TRBD2 as a possible D gene (5 bases). The CDR3 is made up of 16 amino acids. CDR1 is LNHNV, CDR2 YYDKDF, per germline (reference sequence). The V and J ends lost 3 bases and 0 bases respectively, with 12 bases between them. The CDR3 loop is CATSRGARSSYNEQFF. DNA for the CDR3: TGTGCCACCAGCAGGGGAGCACGAAGCTCCTACAATGAGCAGTTCTTC.

This chain joins TRBV6-5 and TRBJ2-7; TRBD1 might be the D (6 bases). From germline, CDR1 is MNHEY and CDR2 SVGAGI. The CDR3 totals 10 residues. Trimming pared 5 bases from V and 7 bases from J, leaving 6 bases between. CDR3 bases: TGTGCCAGCAGTGACAGGGAGCAGTACTTC. This codes for CASSDREQYF.

The rearrangement links TRBV19 to TRBJ2-5; 10 bases are a match to TRBD2. The CDR3 length is 15 residues. Germline assignment: CDR1 LNHDA and CDR2 SQIVND (reference sequence). Trimming removed 7 bases from V and 2 bases from J; junction bases left unmatched: 7. CDR3 in DNA: TGTGCCAGTAACGTGGAGCGGGGGGGACAAGAGACCCAGTACTTC. This encodes CASNVERGGQETQYF.

The chain carries TRBV7-9 and TRBJ2-1, with TRBD2 identical over 12 bases. The CDR3 totals 16 residues. V shed 5 bases, J shed 10 bases, and the junction held 12 bases outside the gene matches. Germline V lookup: CDR1 SEHNR, CDR2 FQNEAQ (reference sequence). For the CDR3, the DNA is TGTGCCAGCAGCCCCCTAGCGGGGGGGCGGATTAACGAGCAGTTCTTC. Translation gives CASSPLAGGRINEQFF.

This clone has a single count. This chain links TRBV18 with TRBJ1-2, with TRBD1 as a possible D gene (6 bases). Germline-derived CDR1 and CDR2 are KGHSH and LQKENI. CDR3 length: 14 amino acids. V was trimmed by 3 bases and J by 5 bases, leaving 13 bases between them. Here the CDR3 reads CASSPSGTLYGYTF. Here the CDR3 DNA reads TGTGCCAGCTCACCCTCCGGGACACTTTATGGCTACACCTTC.

This clone was detected once. CDR3 in amino acids: CASSNPDRVHTEAFF. DNA of the CDR3: TGTGCCAGCAGCAACCCCGACAGGGTCCACACTGAAGCTTTCTTT. The V and J genes are TRBV6-5 and TRBJ1-1; TRBD1 aligns across 7 bases. Germline assignment: CDR1 MNHEY and CDR2 SVGAGI. The CDR3 contains 15 residues. The ends lost 6 bases at V and 3 bases at J; junction bases unmatched: 10.